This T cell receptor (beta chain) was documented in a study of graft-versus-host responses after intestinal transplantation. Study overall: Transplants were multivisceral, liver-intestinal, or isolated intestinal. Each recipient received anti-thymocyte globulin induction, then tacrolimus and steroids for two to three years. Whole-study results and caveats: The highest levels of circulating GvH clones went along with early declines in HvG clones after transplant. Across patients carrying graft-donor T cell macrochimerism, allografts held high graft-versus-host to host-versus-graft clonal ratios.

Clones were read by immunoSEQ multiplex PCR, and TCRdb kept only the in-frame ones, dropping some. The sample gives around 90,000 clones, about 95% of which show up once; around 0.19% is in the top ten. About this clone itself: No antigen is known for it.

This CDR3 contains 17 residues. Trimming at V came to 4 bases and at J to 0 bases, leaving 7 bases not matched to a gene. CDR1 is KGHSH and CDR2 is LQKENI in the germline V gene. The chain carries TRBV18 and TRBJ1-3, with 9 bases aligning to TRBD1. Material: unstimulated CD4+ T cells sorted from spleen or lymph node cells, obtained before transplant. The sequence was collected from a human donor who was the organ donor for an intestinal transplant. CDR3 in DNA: TGTGCCAGCTCACTACGGGACAGGGATCACTCTGGAAACACCATATATTTT. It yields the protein CASSLRDRDHSGNTIYF. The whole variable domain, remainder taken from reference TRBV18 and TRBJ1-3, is NAGVMQNPRHLVRRRGQEARLRCSPMKGHSHVYWYRQLPEEGLKFMVYLQKENIIDESGMPKERFSAEFPKEGPSILRIQQVVRGDSAAYFCASSLRDRDHSGNTIYFGEGSWLTVV.